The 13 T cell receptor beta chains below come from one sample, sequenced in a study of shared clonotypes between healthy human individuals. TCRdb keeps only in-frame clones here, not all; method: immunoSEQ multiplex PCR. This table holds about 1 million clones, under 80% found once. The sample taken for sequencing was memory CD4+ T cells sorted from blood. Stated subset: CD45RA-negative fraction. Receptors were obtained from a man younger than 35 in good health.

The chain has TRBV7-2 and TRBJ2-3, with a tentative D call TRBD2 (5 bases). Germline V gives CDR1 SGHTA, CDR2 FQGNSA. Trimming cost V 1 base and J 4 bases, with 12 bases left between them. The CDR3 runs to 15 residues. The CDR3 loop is CASSLEWSRADTQYF. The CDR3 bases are TGTGCCAGCAGCTTAGAATGGTCGAGGGCAGATACGCAGTATTTT. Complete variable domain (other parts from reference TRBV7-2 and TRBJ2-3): GAGVSQSPSNKVTEKGKDVELRCDPISGHTALYWYRQSLGQGLEFLIYFQGNSAPDKSGLPSDRFSAERTGGSVSTLTIQRTQQEDSAVYLCASSLEWSRADTQYFGPGTRLTVL.

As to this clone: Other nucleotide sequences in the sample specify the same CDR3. CDR3 bases: TGTGCCAGCAGCCTGAGGACTAGCGGGTTCCAAGAGACCCAGTACTTC. Residues: CASSLRTSGFQETQYF. This chain connects TRBV7-2 to TRBJ2-5; 11 nucleotides align to TRBD2. From germline, CDR1 is SGHTA and CDR2 FQGNSA. The length of the CDR3 is 16 residues. V lost 5 bases to trimming and J lost 1 base; unmatched junction nucleotides: 6.

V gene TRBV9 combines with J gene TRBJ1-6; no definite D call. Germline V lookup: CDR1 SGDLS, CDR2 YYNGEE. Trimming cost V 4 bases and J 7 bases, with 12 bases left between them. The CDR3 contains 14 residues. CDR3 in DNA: TGTGCCAGCAGCATCGGACCAGAAAATTCACCCCTCCACTTT. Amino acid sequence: CASSIGPENSPLHF. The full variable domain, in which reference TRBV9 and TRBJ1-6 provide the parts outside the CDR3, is DSGVTQTPKHLITATGQRVTLRCSPRSGDLSVYWYQQSLDQGLQFLIQYYNGEERAKGNILERFSAQQFPDLHSELNLSSLELGDSALYFCASSIGPENSPLHFGNGTRLTVT.

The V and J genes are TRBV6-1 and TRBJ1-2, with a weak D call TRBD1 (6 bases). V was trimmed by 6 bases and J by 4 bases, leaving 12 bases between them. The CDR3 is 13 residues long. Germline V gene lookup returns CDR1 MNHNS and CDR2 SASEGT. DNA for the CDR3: TGTGCCAGCAGCCCAGGACAGACCTATGGCTACACCTTC. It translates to CASSPGQTYGYTF.

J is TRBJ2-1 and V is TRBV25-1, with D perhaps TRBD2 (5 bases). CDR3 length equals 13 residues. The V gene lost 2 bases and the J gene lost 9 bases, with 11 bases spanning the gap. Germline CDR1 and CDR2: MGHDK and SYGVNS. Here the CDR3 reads CASSERTRSEQFF. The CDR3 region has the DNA TGTGCCAGCAGTGAAAGGACTCGCAGTGAGCAGTTCTTC.

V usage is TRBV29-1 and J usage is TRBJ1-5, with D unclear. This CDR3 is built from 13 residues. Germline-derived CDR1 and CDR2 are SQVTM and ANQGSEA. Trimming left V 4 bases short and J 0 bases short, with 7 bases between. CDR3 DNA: TGCAGCGTTGTGGTGGGTAGCAATCAGCCCCAGCATTTT. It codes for CSVVVGSNQPQHF.

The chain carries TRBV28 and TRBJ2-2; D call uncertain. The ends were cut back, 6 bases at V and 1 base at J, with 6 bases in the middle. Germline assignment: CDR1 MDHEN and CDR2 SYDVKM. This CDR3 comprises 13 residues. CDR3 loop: CASRAGNTGELFF. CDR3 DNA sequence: TGTGCCAGCAGGGCAGGGAACACCGGGGAGCTGTTTTTT.

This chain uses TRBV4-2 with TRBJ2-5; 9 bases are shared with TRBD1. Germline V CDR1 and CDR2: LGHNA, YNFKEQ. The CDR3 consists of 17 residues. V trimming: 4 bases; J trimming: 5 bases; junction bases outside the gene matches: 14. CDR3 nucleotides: TGTGCCAGCAGCCGACTGACAGGGGGGACTTTTGGGGAGACCCAGTACTTC. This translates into CASSRLTGGTFGETQYF.

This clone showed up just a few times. DNA of the CDR3: TGTGCCACCAGCAGATTCGGGACTAGCATCAATGAGCAGTTCTTC. This encodes CATSRFGTSINEQFF. This chain connects TRBV15 to TRBJ2-1, with 9 bases that match TRBD2. Trimming took 2 bases from V and 6 from J; bases not matched to a gene: 5. The CDR3 contains 15 residues. The germline V gene encodes CDR1 LNHNV and CDR2 YYDKDF (reference sequence).

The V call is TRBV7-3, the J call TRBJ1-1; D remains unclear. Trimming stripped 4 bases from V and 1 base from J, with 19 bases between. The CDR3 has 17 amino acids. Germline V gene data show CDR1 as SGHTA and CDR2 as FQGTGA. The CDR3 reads CASSSLPLSHSNTEAFF. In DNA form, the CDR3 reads TGTGCCAGCAGCTCACTCCCACTATCTCATTCGAACACTGAAGCTTTCTTT.

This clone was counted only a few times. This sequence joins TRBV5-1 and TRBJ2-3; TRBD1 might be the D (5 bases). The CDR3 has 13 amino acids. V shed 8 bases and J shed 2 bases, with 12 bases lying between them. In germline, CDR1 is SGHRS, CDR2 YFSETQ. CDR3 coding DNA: TGCGCCAGTCATAAGGGGATCACAGATACGCAGTATTTT. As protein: CASHKGITDTQYF.

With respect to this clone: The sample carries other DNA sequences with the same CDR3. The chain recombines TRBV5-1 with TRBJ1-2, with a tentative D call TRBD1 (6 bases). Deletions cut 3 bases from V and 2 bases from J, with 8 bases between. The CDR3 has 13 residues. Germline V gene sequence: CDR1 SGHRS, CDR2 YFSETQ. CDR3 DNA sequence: TGCGCCAGCAGCTCGACAGGAAACTATGGCTACACCTTC. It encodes CASSSTGNYGYTF.

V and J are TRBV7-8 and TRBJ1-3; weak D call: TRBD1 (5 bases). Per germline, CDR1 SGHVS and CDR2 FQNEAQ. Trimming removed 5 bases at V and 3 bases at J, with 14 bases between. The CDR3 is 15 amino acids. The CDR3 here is CASSAGTFVGNTIYF. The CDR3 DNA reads TGTGCCAGCAGCGCCGGGACGTTCGTTGGAAACACCATATATTTT.